The present TCR beta chain was sequenced within a study of beta chain features in type 1 diabetes. Study-level points and caveats: TCRB CDR3 length was moderately but significantly reduced in all four CD4+ subsets of Type 1 diabetes patients.

All of the isolated RNA was reverse transcribed, so expressed TCRB transcripts were sequenced. Repertoires were generated with immunoSEQ multiplex PCR, while TCRdb's copy carries only in-frame clones and drops some. The repertoire consists of around 280,000 clones, with about 15% occurring once and the leading ten covering approximately 0.015%. Worth noting for this clone: The antigen is undetermined.

Germline CDR1 LGHNA, CDR2 YSLEER. This CDR3 has 19 residues. V gave up 1 base and J gave up 0 bases, with 16 bases separating them. The receptor's source is a man younger than 30 with type 1 diabetes. Sequencing was carried out using naive CD4+ T cells from blood. This rearrangement joins TRBV4-3 to TRBJ2-6, with D possibly matching TRBD1 (5 bases). The CDR3 sequence: CASSQVGWQGRSGANVLTF. The CDR3, as DNA: TGCGCCAGCAGCCAAGTAGGTTGGCAGGGCCGCTCTGGGGCCAACGTCCTGACTTTC.